A single sample is the source of the 3 T cell receptor beta chains below, sequenced in a study of T cell responses to AZD1222 COVID-19 vaccine. Sequencing used immunoSEQ multiplex PCR; TCRdb keeps in-frame clones, though not all of them. The sample has 130,000 to 150,000 clones, 85% to 95% seen once. The sample consisted of peripheral blood, taken after recovery from COVID-19. The receptor set was obtained from an adult who had recovered from COVID-19.

The V gene is TRBV18, the J gene TRBJ1-4; 9 positions agree with TRBD1. The CDR3 is 15 residues long. Germline V gene sequence: CDR1 KGHSH, CDR2 LQKENI. The trim removed 5 bases at V and 4 bases at J, leaving 5 bases unmatched. The CDR3 region is CASSTRTGVNEKLFF. Written as DNA, the CDR3 is TGTGCCAGCTCAACCCGGACAGGGGTTAATGAAAAACTGTTTTTT.

J is TRBJ1-2 and V is TRBV5-6, with 7 positions matching TRBD1. CDR1 SGHDT and CDR2 YYEEEE come from the germline V gene. V lost 4 bases to trimming and J lost 4 bases; unmatched junction nucleotides: 13. The CDR3 is 16 residues long. The CDR3 coding sequence is TGTGCCAGCAGCCATAATGCTGACAGGGCCTCCTATGGCTACACCTTC. Translation gives CASSHNADRASYGYTF.

The V call is TRBV28, the J call TRBJ2-2, with 10 bases identical to TRBD2. V lost 7 bases to trimming and J lost 4 bases; unmatched junction nucleotides: 15. Germline CDR1 reads MDHEN; CDR2 reads SYDVKM. The CDR3 covers 18 residues. CDR3 DNA: TGTGCCAGCACCATAGGGAGGTTAGCGGGAGGTATCACCGGGGAGCTGTTTTTT. Protein sequence: CASTIGRLAGGITGELFF. The complete variable domain, with remaining parts taken from reference TRBV28 and TRBJ2-2, reads DVKVTQSSRYLVKRTGEKVFLECVQDMDHENMFWYRQDPGLGLRLIYFSYDVKMKEKGDIPEGYSVSREKKERFSLILESASTNQTSMYLCASTIGRLAGGITGELFFGEGSRLTVL.